This T cell receptor beta chain was profiled in a study of technical replicates of blood from a handful of donors. Germline assignment: CDR1 ENHRY and CDR2 SYGVKD. The V gene end was trimmed by 6 bases and the J gene end by 11 bases; junction bases not matched to a gene: 4. This CDR3 contains 11 residues. The assay was immunoSEQ multiplex PCR, and TCRdb's table has in-frame clones only and misses some. The repertoire holds 65,000 to 70,000 clones, over 70% seen once, with less than 5% in the top ten. The sample was PBMCs. This clonotype was obtained from a human donor in good health. Some clones in this sample may be carry-over from other donors' samples. The chain uses TRBV10-3 and TRBJ2-1; 7 bases line up with TRBD2. CDR3 coding DNA: TGTGCCATCAGCGCGGGACTAAAGCAGTTCTTC. Translation: CAISAGLKQFF.